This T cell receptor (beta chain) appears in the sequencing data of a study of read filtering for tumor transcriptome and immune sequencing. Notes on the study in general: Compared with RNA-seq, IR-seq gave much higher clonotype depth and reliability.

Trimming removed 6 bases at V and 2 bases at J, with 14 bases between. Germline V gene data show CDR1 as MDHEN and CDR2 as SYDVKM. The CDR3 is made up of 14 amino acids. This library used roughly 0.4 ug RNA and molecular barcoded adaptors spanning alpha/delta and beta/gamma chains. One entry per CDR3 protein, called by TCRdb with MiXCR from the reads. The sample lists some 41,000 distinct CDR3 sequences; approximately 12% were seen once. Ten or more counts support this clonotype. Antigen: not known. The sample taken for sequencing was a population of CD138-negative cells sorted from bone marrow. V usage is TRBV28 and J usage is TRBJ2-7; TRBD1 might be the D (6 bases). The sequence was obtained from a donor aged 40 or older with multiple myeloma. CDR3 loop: CASRPPGQTYEQYF. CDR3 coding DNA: TGTGCCAGCAGACCCCCCGGACAGACCTACGAGCAGTACTTC.